The source of this T cell receptor beta chain is a study of PD-1 blockade in mismatch repair-deficient tumors. Study background: Patients had over ten mismatch repair-deficient cancer types and were previously treated and progressing. Findings and limits, study-wide: After pembrolizumab, tumor-resident clones rose rapidly, then generally contracted before radiologic responses.

This clone turned up a few times. What it recognizes is unknown. A few pembrolizumab responders had their TCRs sequenced. Germline loops: CDR1 LNHDA, CDR2 SQIVND (reference sequence). The V segment lost 3 bases and the J segment 6 bases; nucleotides outside the gene matches: 3. The CDR3 extends over 14 amino acids. Data came from immunoSEQ multiplex PCR; TCRdb stores just in-frame clones and leaves some out. The sample includes more than 85,000 clones, approximately 83% of them seen just once. This sequence originates from an adult with mismatch repair-deficient cancer. The chain combines TRBV19 with TRBJ2-2, with 8 bases fitting TRBD1. Sample: peripheral blood, taken 36 weeks after starting pembrolizumab. The CDR3 DNA follows: TGTGCCAGTAGTATGGGACAGGCCCCCGGGGAGCTGTTTTTT. This translates into CASSMGQAPGELFF.